Below, 23 T cell receptor beta chains from the same sample are listed, as sequenced in a study of blood T cells in healthy people across ages (dated by TCRdb to between 2014 and 2017). Library preparation employed 5' RACE. Reads for this sample came from an Illumina HiSeq 2500. A second PCR of about 7 to 12 cycles was run with a J-beta primer mix and a sample-barcoded 5' primer. Starting from the raw public reads, TCRdb applied fastp trimming at Q25, assembled clones with MiXCR and retained in-frame beta chains. Records with the same CDR3 protein are collapsed into one entry carrying the most frequent genes and DNA. In all, the sample holds about 680,000 distinct CDR3 sequences, and around 48% of those were seen once. The ten most abundant clones make up about 32% of the sample. The sequencing input was blood. These receptors all stem from a woman aged 55-70 years in good health.

The rearrangement links TRBV20-1 to TRBJ1-1; 8 bases map to TRBD1. Germline CDR1 reads DFQATT; CDR2 reads SNEGSKA (reference sequence). V shed 4 bases and J 4 bases; nucleotides not matched to a gene: 8. The length of the CDR3 is 14 residues. This CDR3 reads CSATRTGRTTEAFF. CDR3 sequence (DNA): TGCAGTGCTACCCGGACAGGGAGGACCACTGAAGCTTTCTTT.

Concerning this clonotype itself: At one end, the junction sequence differs from germline, possibly due to a read error. The V gene is TRBV29-1, the J gene TRBJ2-5, with no clear D. CDR1 and CDR2 from the germline V gene are SQVTM and ANQGSEA. The CDR3 has 13 residues. CDR3 sequence (DNA): TGCAGCGGTGAATCCGACTGGAAAGAGACCCAGTACTTC. It translates to CSGESDWKETQYF.

The chain employs TRBV20-1 and TRBJ1-3; a weak D match, TRBD1 (6 bases). The CDR3 length is 15 residues. The germline gives CDR1 DFQATT, CDR2 SNEGSKA (reference sequence). Trimming removed 0 bases at V and 3 bases at J, with 12 bases between. The CDR3 loop reads CSARDAQGIGNTIYF. The CDR3, as DNA: TGCAGTGCTAGAGATGCACAGGGAATTGGAAACACCATATATTTT.

V and J are TRBV20-1 and TRBJ2-7, with D possibly being TRBD2 (6 bases). CDR3 length: 12 amino acids. Per germline, CDR1 DFQATT and CDR2 SNEGSKA (reference sequence). The CDR3 sequence is CGLGGEAYEQYF. CDR3 coding DNA: TGCGGTTTGGGGGGAGAGGCCTACGAGCAGTACTTC.

This chain connects TRBV7-3 to TRBJ2-7; 7 nucleotides line up with TRBD2. The V gene end was trimmed by 1 base and the J gene end by 2 bases; junction bases not matched to a gene: 5. This CDR3 comprises 15 residues. Germline CDR1 SGHTA, CDR2 FQGTGA. The CDR3 DNA is TGTGCCAGCAGCTTAAATGGGGGGGGGACCTACGAGCAGTACTTC. This gives the protein CASSLNGGGTYEQYF.

The chain employs TRBV5-5 and TRBJ2-3, with 9 bases aligning to TRBD1. Looked up from germline, CDR1 is SGHKS and CDR2 is YYEKEE (reference sequence). Germline trimming cut 3 bases from V and 5 bases from J; bases unmatched to any gene: 10. This CDR3 region has 16 residues. CDR3 bases: TGTGCCAGCAGCTCCCCCCCGGGACAGGGCAGAGATACGCAGTATTTT. Amino acid sequence: CASSSPPGQGRDTQYF.

This clonotype was seen a single time. The chain links TRBV6-1 to TRBJ2-3, with TRBD2 identical over 15 bases. V lost 5 bases and J lost 2; bases outside the gene matches: 8. This CDR3 contains 18 residues. Per the germline V gene, CDR1 is MNHNS and CDR2 is SASEGT. The CDR3 loop is CASSPYGLAGGNTDTQYF. The CDR3 region has the DNA TGTGCCAGCAGTCCATACGGACTAGCGGGAGGGAACACAGATACGCAGTATTTT.

Note on this clonotype: This may be a read error: a much more frequent sequence differs by one nucleotide. V usage is TRBV12-3 or TRBV12-4 and J usage is TRBJ2-7; no clear D gene. There are 13 residues in the CDR3. Trimming took off 3 bases at V and 10 bases at J, with 16 bases between the two ends. CDR3 in amino acids: CASSFTGEEAQYF. CDR3 coding DNA: TGTGCCAGCAGTTTTACCGGAGAAGAGGCCCAGTACTTC.

This clonotype turned up a few times. The gene calls are TRBV7-2 and TRBJ2-4; either TRBD1 or TRBD2 may supply D (5 bases each). The CDR3 has 12 residues. V was pared by 5 bases and J by 9 bases, with 11 bases between. The germline CDR1 and CDR2 sequences are SGHTA and FQGNSA. CDR3 sequence: CASSRDRSIQYF. The DNA of the CDR3 is TGTGCCAGCAGCCGGGACCGCAGCATTCAGTACTTC.

This clonotype was observed a single time. V gene TRBV2 combines with J gene TRBJ1-1; D may be TRBD1 (6 bases). The CDR3 loop spans 14 amino acids. Germline V gives CDR1 SNHLY, CDR2 FYNNEI. Trimming pared 7 bases from V and 4 bases from J, leaving 16 bases between. The CDR3: CASNWGGPGTEAFF. The CDR3 DNA reads TGTGCCAGCAACTGGGGGGGCCCGGGCACTGAAGCTTTCTTT.

The chain uses TRBV7-9 and TRBJ2-5; a weak D match, TRBD2 (6 bases). The end of the DNA is better explained by TRBJ2-7, so the J call may be wrong. Germline V gives CDR1 SEHNR, CDR2 FQNEAQ (reference sequence). CDR3 size: 14 residues. The CDR3 protein is CAGGPSGFGGEQYF. CDR3 sequence (DNA): TGTGCCGGCGGACCGAGTGGTTTCGGGGGCGAGCAGTACTTC.

CDR3 bases: TGCGCCAGCAGACGGGACAGGGATAAGCAAAACATTCAGTACTTC. This encodes CASRRDRDKQNIQYF. The chain links TRBV5-1 to TRBJ2-4; 9 bases are shared with TRBD1. Germline lookup yields CDR1 SGHRS and CDR2 YFSETQ. CDR3 size: 15 residues. The V segment lost 5 bases and the J segment 5 bases; nucleotides outside the gene matches: 8.

The chain carries TRBV7-2 and TRBJ2-1; 9 bases agree with TRBD2. The CDR3 sequence is 15 residues long. After removal of 5 bases from V and 6 bases from J, the junction contained 8 bases not matched to a gene. Germline V gene sequence: CDR1 SGHTA, CDR2 FQGNSA. The CDR3 DNA follows: TGTGCCAGCAGCCCGGCGGGACTAGCAGCCAATGAGCAGTTCTTC. This codes for CASSPAGLAANEQFF.

This chain joins TRBV20-1 and TRBJ2-1; D perhaps matches TRBD2 (6 bases). This CDR3 region has 17 residues. The germline V gene encodes CDR1 DFQATT and CDR2 SNEGSKA (reference sequence). Trimming took 0 bases from V and 0 from J, leaving 15 bases between them. The DNA of the CDR3 is TGCAGTGCTAGAGAGAGACGAGCGGGCTTCTCCTACAATGAGCAGTTCTTC. Translated, it gives CSARERRAGFSYNEQFF.

The chain has TRBV4-1 and TRBJ2-7; perhaps TRBD2 as D (6 bases). Germline V lookup: CDR1 MGHRA, CDR2 YSYEKL. The CDR3 has 16 amino acids. Trimming pared 4 bases from V and 2 bases from J, leaving 18 bases between. DNA for the CDR3: TGCGCCAGCAGCCCGACGTTGACGCGGGGAACCTACGAGCAGTACTTC. Encoded protein: CASSPTLTRGTYEQYF.

This sequence joins TRBV5-1 and TRBJ2-1; either TRBD1 or TRBD2 may fit D (6 bases each). V lost 7 bases to trimming and J lost 0 bases, with 14 bases between them. Germline V CDR1 and CDR2: SGHRS, YFSETQ. This CDR3 is built from 15 residues. This CDR3 reads CASQLGGGSYNEQFF. The CDR3 coding sequence is TGCGCCAGCCAACTCGGAGGGGGCTCCTACAATGAGCAGTTCTTC. Full variable domain (missing parts from reference TRBV5-1 and TRBJ2-1): KAGVTQTPRYLIKTRGQQVTLSCSPISGHRSVSWYQQTPGQGLQFLFEYFSETQRNKGNFPGRFSGRQFSNSRSEMNVSTLELGDSALYLCASQLGGGSYNEQFFGPGTRLTVL.

This sequence joins TRBV10-3 and TRBJ2-5, with 12 bases that match TRBD2. V was pared by 6 bases and J by 2 bases, with 4 bases of the junction left unmatched. The CDR3 is 15 amino acids. Germline CDR1 ENHRY, CDR2 SYGVKD. The CDR3 bases are TGTGCCATCAGCCTAGCGGGGGGGATTCAAGAGACCCAGTACTTC. Translation: CAISLAGGIQETQYF.

The V call is TRBV6-2 or TRBV6-3, the J call TRBJ1-2; D perhaps matches TRBD1 (5 bases). V lost 6 bases and J lost 3, with 17 bases in between. The CDR3 sequence is 15 residues long. Germline-derived CDR1 and CDR2 are MNHEY and SVGEGT. DNA of the CDR3: TGTGCCAGCAGCACCCGGGACGGTGGGGACTATGGCTACACCTTC. This encodes CASSTRDGGDYGYTF.

V usage is TRBV18 and J usage is TRBJ1-6; D unclear. V shed 5 bases and J shed 0 bases, with 11 bases lying between them. The CDR3 sequence is 16 residues long. Germline V gene lookup returns CDR1 KGHSH and CDR2 LQKENI. The CDR3 loop reads CASSSRESSYNSPLHF. The DNA for the CDR3 is TGTGCCAGCTCATCCAGAGAGAGCTCCTATAATTCACCCCTCCACTTT.

The sample holds a few counts of this clonotype. The chain links TRBV14 to TRBJ2-7, with a weak D call TRBD1 (5 bases). V lost 0 bases to trimming and J lost 2 bases, with 11 bases between them. Per the germline V gene, CDR1 is SGHDN and CDR2 is FVKESK. This CDR3 spans 15 amino acids. The CDR3 nucleotides are TGTGCCAGCAGCCAAGATCACAGGCTAACCTACGAGCAGTACTTC. Protein sequence: CASSQDHRLTYEQYF.

This clonotype was picked up a small number of times. V gene TRBV12-3 or TRBV12-4 combines with J gene TRBJ1-2; 8 bases agree with TRBD1. The trim removed 6 bases at V and 6 bases at J, leaving 9 bases unmatched. The CDR3 sequence is 14 residues long. The CDR3 loop is CASRSWDRRDGYTF. Here the CDR3 DNA reads TGTGCCAGCAGATCGTGGGACAGGAGGGATGGCTACACCTTC.

In this sample, this clonotype turned up once. V usage is TRBV4-3 and J usage is TRBJ2-1; 11 bases line up with TRBD1. Germline V gives CDR1 LGHNA, CDR2 YSLEER. Unmatched junction bases numbered 6, after V lost 4 bases and J lost 10 bases. This CDR3 region has 14 residues. The CDR3: CASSRGQGAREQFF. CDR3 DNA: TGCGCCAGCAGCCGTGGACAGGGGGCCCGGGAGCAGTTCTTC.

This chain connects TRBV6-5 to TRBJ1-1, with D perhaps TRBD1 (5 bases). Germline V CDR1 and CDR2: MNHEY, SVGAGI. The CDR3 sequence is 15 residues long. V dropped 2 bases and J dropped 3 bases, with 13 bases sitting between them. The CDR3 loop is CASSYRERGYTEAFF. CDR3 nucleotide sequence: TGTGCCAGCAGTTACAGGGAACGGGGGTACACTGAAGCTTTCTTT.